One sample yielded the 19 T cell receptor beta chains listed below, sequenced in a study of OX40 agonist ivuxolimab in advanced cancers. Here immunoSEQ multiplex PCR was the method, and the copy in TCRdb shows in-frame clones only, minus some. The data contain some 90,000 clones, around 91% of them singletons. The material sequenced was CD4+ or CD8+ T cells sorted from blood, taken in a trial of the OX40 agonist ivuxolimab. Every receptor here comes from an adult with an advanced solid tumor such as melanoma, head and neck, liver or kidney cancer.

This clone occurred a few times. The V and J genes are TRBV11-3 and TRBJ2-1; no clear D gene. V was trimmed by 5 bases and J by 7 bases, leaving 15 bases between them. CDR1 is SGHNT and CDR2 is YENEEA in the germline V gene. This CDR3 has 14 amino acids. The CDR3 DNA sequence: TGTGCCAGCAGCACCCCGGGCTTAAGGAATGAGCAGTTCTTC. Its protein is CASSTPGLRNEQFF.

The chain is built from TRBV9 and TRBJ1-2; D call uncertain. This CDR3 has 16 amino acids. Trimming cost V 2 bases and J 0 bases, with 14 bases left between them. Germline values: CDR1 SGDLS, CDR2 YYNGEE. CDR3 residues: CASSVSRDTANYGYTF. In DNA, the CDR3 is TGTGCCAGCAGCGTTTCCCGAGACACAGCTAACTATGGCTACACCTTC. Full variable domain (missing parts from reference TRBV9 and TRBJ1-2): DSGVTQTPKHLITATGQRVTLRCSPRSGDLSVYWYQQSLDQGLQFLIQYYNGEERAKGNILERFSAQQFPDLHSELNLSSLELGDSALYFCASSVSRDTANYGYTFGSGTRLTVV.

The rearrangement links TRBV9 to TRBJ2-1; TRBD2 matches 13 bases. CDR1 is SGDLS and CDR2 is YYNGEE in the germline V gene. The CDR3 loop spans 15 amino acids. Trimming cost V 5 bases and J 7 bases; bases outside gene matches: 6. The DNA for the CDR3 is TGTGCCAGCAGTAGGGTGGGACTAGCGGGAAATGAGCAGTTCTTC. This sequence encodes CASSRVGLAGNEQFF.

CDR3 sequence: CASSADSLKEQYF. In DNA, the CDR3 is TGTGCCAGCAGTGCTGACAGTTTGAAGGAGCAGTACTTC. The rearrangement uses TRBV2 and TRBJ2-7, with D possibly matching TRBD1 (5 bases). CDR3 size: 13 residues. Germline assignment: CDR1 SNHLY and CDR2 FYNNEI. Trimming shortened V by 4 bases and J by 7 bases, and 14 bases separated the two germline ends.

This chain joins TRBV19 and TRBJ1-5; unclear D gene. The CDR3 covers 13 residues. The V gene's germline CDR1 is LNHDA and CDR2 SQIVND (reference sequence). Trimming pared 7 bases from V and 0 bases from J, leaving 7 bases between. The CDR3 DNA reads TGTGCCAGTACCCTATCTAGCAATCAGCCCCAGCATTTT. It codes for CASTLSSNQPQHF.

The chain uses TRBV7-6 and TRBJ2-1; tentatively, D is TRBD1 (6 bases). This CDR3 comprises 16 residues. The V gene's germline CDR1 is SGHVS and CDR2 FNYEAQ. The V gene lost 1 base and the J gene lost 3 bases, with 13 bases spanning the gap. CDR3 in DNA: TGTGCCAGCAGCTTAGGGGACACCCAGAACTACAATGAGCAGTTCTTC. Encoded protein: CASSLGDTQNYNEQFF. Full variable domain (outside the CDR3, taken from reference TRBV7-6 and TRBJ2-1): GAGVSQSPRYKVTKRGQDVALRCDPISGHVSLYWYRQALGQGPEFLTYFNYEAQQDKSGLPNDRFSAERPEGSISTLTIQRTEQRDSAMYRCASSLGDTQNYNEQFFGPGTRLTVL.

The rearrangement joins TRBV7-3 to TRBJ2-1, with 12 bases fitting TRBD2. Germline V gene data show CDR1 as SGHTA and CDR2 as FQGTGA. With 5 bases clipped from V and 1 base from J, the junction kept 3 bases outside the gene matches. The CDR3 runs 16 residues. CDR3 bases: TGTGCCAGCAGCATGGGACTAGCGGGTTCCTACAATGAGCAGTTCTTC. Its protein product is CASSMGLAGSYNEQFF. The full variable domain, completed using reference TRBV7-3 and TRBJ2-1, is GAGVSQTPSNKVTEKGKYVELRCDPISGHTALYWYRQSLGQGPEFLIYFQGTGAADDSGLPNDRFFAVRPEGSVSTLKIQRTERGDSAVYLCASSMGLAGSYNEQFFGPGTRLTVL.

The chain uses TRBV5-8 and TRBJ2-7, with no clear D. Trimming took 3 bases from V and 5 from J, leaving 18 bases between them. The length of the CDR3 is 15 residues. Germline-derived CDR1 and CDR2 are SGHTS and YDEGEE. In DNA form, the CDR3 reads TGTGCCAGCAGCTCTGGCTCTACCTGGGTTCACGAGCAGTACTTC. Protein sequence: CASSSGSTWVHEQYF.

The CDR3 DNA sequence: TGTGCCAGCAGCGTAGATGGAGGATCTGGCTCTGGAAACACCATATATTTT. It specifies CASSVDGGSGSGNTIYF. J is TRBJ1-3 and V is TRBV9; D not certain. CDR1 and CDR2 from the germline V gene are SGDLS and YYNGEE. V was trimmed by 0 bases and J by 0 bases, leaving 13 bases between them. The CDR3 length is 17 residues.

The V gene is TRBV4-1, the J gene TRBJ2-1, with TRBD2 identical over 14 bases. Germline V gives CDR1 MGHRA, CDR2 YSYEKL. Trimming took 3 bases from V and 6 from J; bases not matched to a gene: 4. The CDR3 sequence is 16 residues long. CDR3 bases: TGCGCCAGCAGCCATAAGGGACTAGCGGGAGCCAATGAGCAGTTCTTC. It yields the protein CASSHKGLAGANEQFF.

The chain has TRBV2 and TRBJ1-5, with 9 bases aligning to TRBD1. In germline, CDR1 is SNHLY, CDR2 FYNNEI. V dropped 4 bases and J dropped 13; count of bases not matched to a gene: 5. The CDR3 consists of 12 residues. CDR3 amino acids: CASSVGDRAQHF. The CDR3 DNA reads as TGTGCCAGCAGTGTGGGGGACAGGGCACAGCATTTT.

The chain has TRBV6-6 and TRBJ1-4; 9 bases match TRBD1. Germline trimming cut 5 bases from V and 7 bases from J; bases unmatched to any gene: 11. Looked up from germline, CDR1 is MNHNY and CDR2 is SVGAGI (reference sequence). This CDR3 has 16 amino acids. This CDR3 is CASSHPGQGFGEKLFF. CDR3 DNA: TGTGCCAGCAGTCACCCGGGACAGGGTTTTGGTGAAAAACTGTTTTTT.

J is TRBJ1-3 and V is TRBV9; TRBD1 agrees at 7 bases. Trimming removed 0 bases from V and 2 bases from J; junction bases left unmatched: 5. This CDR3 comprises 16 residues. Germline lookup yields CDR1 SGDLS and CDR2 YYNGEE. The CDR3 spells CASSVGDREPGNTIYF. CDR3 in DNA: TGTGCCAGCAGCGTAGGTGACAGGGAACCTGGAAACACCATATATTTT.

The V call is TRBV10-3, the J call TRBJ1-2; D gene ambiguous. V gave up 4 bases and J gave up 4 bases, with 19 bases separating them. CDR1 is ENHRY and CDR2 is SYGVKD in the germline V gene. The CDR3 extends over 16 amino acids. DNA of the CDR3: TGTGCCATCAGTGCAGGCCGCCGGGCGGGGAGCTATGGCTACACCTTC. Its translation is CAISAGRRAGSYGYTF.

This sequence joins TRBV5-1 and TRBJ2-3; TRBD2 agrees at 11 bases. Trimming removed 4 bases from V and 0 bases from J; junction bases left unmatched: 7. This CDR3 has 17 residues. Germline CDR1 reads SGHRS; CDR2 reads YFSETQ. The CDR3 is CASSLTSGATSTDTQYF. CDR3 DNA: TGCGCCAGCAGCCTGACTAGCGGGGCGACTAGCACAGATACGCAGTATTTT.

This rearrangement joins TRBV2 to TRBJ2-2; 9 bases match TRBD2. CDR1 is SNHLY and CDR2 is FYNNEI in the germline V gene. This CDR3 has 13 residues. Losses at the gene ends were 5 bases for V and 7 bases for J; bases not matched to a gene: 2. The CDR3 DNA sequence: TGTGCCAGCAGTAGCGGGAGGTTCGGGGAGCTGTTTTTT. It is translated as CASSSGRFGELFF.

This rearrangement joins TRBV19 to TRBJ1-2; the D gene is possibly TRBD1 (6 bases). The V gene's germline CDR1 is LNHDA and CDR2 SQIVND (reference sequence). The CDR3 totals 14 residues. Trimming shortened V by 3 bases and J by 8 bases, and 16 bases separated the two germline ends. The CDR3 bases are TGTGCCAGTAGTATGTCGGGGGCAGAGTCGGGCTACACCTTC. Translated: CASSMSGAESGYTF.

The J gene is TRBJ1-1, the V gene TRBV30; D might be TRBD1 (5 bases). CDR1 is GTSNPN, CDR2 SVGIG, per germline (reference sequence). This CDR3 region has 14 residues. Between the trimmed V and J ends, which lost 3 bases and 3 bases, there was a span of 14 bases. The CDR3 reads CAWSRDFGHTEAFF. The CDR3 bases are TGTGCCTGGAGCAGGGATTTTGGACACACTGAAGCTTTCTTT.

The V call is TRBV6-1, the J call TRBJ1-5; D gene unclear. Trimming removed 1 base at V and 1 base at J, with 8 bases between. There are 15 residues in the CDR3. The germline V gene has CDR1 MNHNS and CDR2 SASEGT. In DNA, the CDR3 is TGTGCCAGCAGTGAAGTTGCATTAAGCAATCAGCCCCAGCATTTT. Translated, it gives CASSEVALSNQPQHF.